These 13 T cell receptor beta chains were all obtained from the same sample, sequenced in a study of identical twins. A single record per CDR3 protein comes from TCRdb applying MiXCR to the 5' RACE reads. This sample has about 690,000 distinct CDR3 sequences, with 5.5% to 6.5% found just once. The sequenced sample consisted of naive T cells sorted from blood. Receptors were obtained from a young man in good health.

The table lists this clonotype with many counts. V is TRBV12-3 or TRBV12-4 and J is TRBJ1-1, with 7 positions matching TRBD1. V lost 4 bases to trimming and J lost 1 base; unmatched junction nucleotides: 3. This CDR3 is 14 amino acids long. The CDR3 nucleotides are TGTGCCAGCAGTTCTACAGGGGAGAACACTGAAGCTTTCTTT. This gives the protein CASSSTGENTEAFF.

The chain is built from TRBV15 and TRBJ2-7; TRBD1 aligns across 10 bases. Looked up from germline, CDR1 is LNHNV and CDR2 is YYDKDF (reference sequence). Trimming at V came to 6 bases and at J to 0 bases, leaving 11 bases not matched to a gene. The CDR3 is 17 residues long. The CDR3, as DNA: TGTGCCACCAGTATCCCGGGACAGGGGCCGAGCTCCTACGAGCAGTACTTC. It specifies CATSIPGQGPSSYEQYF.

This clonotype was counted a few times. The J gene is TRBJ2-3, the V gene TRBV25-1; 11 bases fit TRBD2. CDR1 and CDR2 (germline): MGHDK, SYGVNS. The CDR3 has 17 amino acids. V dropped 1 base and J dropped 6; count of bases not matched to a gene: 9. The CDR3 DNA follows: TGTGCCAGCAGTGAATCGGGCAGGCCTAGCGGGAGGGATACGCAGTATTTT. Translated: CASSESGRPSGRDTQYF.

This chain joins TRBV9 and TRBJ2-1, with 13 bases fitting TRBD2. This CDR3 is built from 20 residues. V shed 4 bases and J 0 bases; nucleotides not matched to a gene: 13. The germline CDR1 and CDR2 sequences are SGDLS and YYNGEE. The CDR3 DNA sequence: TGTGCCAGCAGCCCATCAGGACTAGCGGGAGACAGGGTCTCCTACAATGAGCAGTTCTTC. Translation gives CASSPSGLAGDRVSYNEQFF.

This clonotype was seen at least ten times. This CDR3 reads CASSQEVWGYYGYTF. In nucleotides, the CDR3 is TGTGCCAGCAGCCAAGAGGTGTGGGGGTACTATGGCTACACCTTC. The V gene is TRBV3-1, the J gene TRBJ1-2; possible D gene TRBD1, 5 bases. The germline gives CDR1 LGHDT, CDR2 YNNKEL (reference sequence). This CDR3 is 15 amino acids long. V was clipped by 0 bases and J by 3 bases, with 11 bases between them.

This clonotype was picked up many times. The chain joins TRBV5-1 to TRBJ1-1; unclear D gene. V lost 0 bases to trimming and J lost 5 bases, with 8 bases between them. CDR3 length: 13 residues. Germline V gene data show CDR1 as SGHRS and CDR2 as YFSETQ. The CDR3 sequence is CASSLAPVTEAFF. The CDR3 DNA follows: TGCGCCAGCAGCTTGGCCCCGGTTACTGAAGCTTTCTTT.

The sample holds a few counts of this clonotype. The genes are TRBV7-9 and TRBJ2-7; a weak D match, TRBD2 (5 bases). Trimming took off 5 bases at V and 2 bases at J, with 10 bases between the two ends. Germline values: CDR1 SEHNR, CDR2 FQNEAQ (reference sequence). The length of the CDR3 is 13 residues. The CDR3 sequence is CASSPEGAYEQYV. As DNA, the CDR3 is TGTGCCAGCAGCCCCGAGGGAGCCTACGAGCAGTACGTC.

This clonotype was recorded a few times. The chain recombines TRBV25-1 with TRBJ1-2; D unclear. Trimming removed 4 bases from V and 7 bases from J, with 4 bases in between. The germline CDR1 and CDR2 sequences are MGHDK and SYGVNS. CDR3 length: 10 amino acids. CDR3 DNA sequence: TGTGCCAGCAGTGGATCTGGCTACACCTTC. Translation gives CASSGSGYTF.

This clonotype appeared many times. The chain carries TRBV5-6 and TRBJ2-7; unclear D gene. The CDR3 is made up of 16 amino acids. CDR1 is SGHDT, CDR2 YYEEEE, per germline. Trimming cost V 0 bases and J 4 bases, with 17 bases left between them. Written as DNA, the CDR3 is TGTGCCAGCAGCTTGGGGGGTCCTGGGGTGGGTTACGAGCAGTACGTC. Its translation is CASSLGGPGVGYEQYV.

This clonotype was detected many times. V and J are TRBV20-1 and TRBJ2-1, with 8 bases matching TRBD2. Germline CDR1 DFQATT, CDR2 SNEGSKA (reference sequence). Trimming cost V 3 bases and J 4 bases; bases outside gene matches: 5. The CDR3 is 14 residues long. The CDR3 spells CSARHSGTYNEQFF. The CDR3 nucleotides read TGCAGTGCTAGGCATAGCGGGACGTACAATGAGCAGTTCTTC.

This clonotype has a count of ten or more. The chain is built from TRBV4-3 and TRBJ2-2, with unresolved D. From germline, CDR1 is LGHNA and CDR2 YSLEER. This CDR3 spans 14 amino acids. The V and J ends lost 4 bases and 8 bases respectively, with 14 bases between them. The CDR3, as DNA: TGCGCCAGCAGCCCACAGCACTCAGTGGGGGAGCTGTTTTTT. This translates into CASSPQHSVGELFF.

This clonotype turned up a few times. The rearrangement uses TRBV11-2 and TRBJ2-7, with 14 positions matching TRBD2. This CDR3 spans 18 amino acids. V trimming: 5 bases; J trimming: 0 bases; junction bases outside the gene matches: 9. Germline lookup yields CDR1 SGHAT and CDR2 FQNNGV. The CDR3 coding sequence is TGTGCCAGCAGCCTAGGACTAGCGGGAGGACCCCTCTCCTACGAGCAGTACTTC. The encoded protein is CASSLGLAGGPLSYEQYF.

This clonotype was counted many times. The chain joins TRBV5-1 to TRBJ2-3; 11 bases agree with TRBD2. The CDR3 is 16 amino acids. Germline CDR1 is SGHRS and CDR2 is YFSETQ. The V segment lost 4 bases and the J segment 2 bases; nucleotides outside the gene matches: 6. The CDR3 bases are TGCGCCAGCAGCCCGAGACTAGCGGGACTCACAGATACGCAGTATTTT. It encodes CASSPRLAGLTDTQYF.